The clone carrying this T cell receptor beta chain was found a few times. CDR3 length: 15 amino acids. Trimming shortened V by 2 bases and J by 1 base, and 9 bases separated the two germline ends. Germline-derived CDR1 and CDR2 are SGHVS and FQNEAQ. This record belongs to a study of blood T cell repertoires in COVID-19. Study as a whole: Sample material is recorded as cDNA or gDNA derived from T cells, B-cell-depleted T cells, or PBMCs.

TCRdb's table, derived via immunoSEQ multiplex PCR, lists solely in-frame clones and lacks some. The sample contains just under 350,000 clones, around 83% of which appear only once. The clonotype comes from a man aged 30-40 years with active or convalescent COVID-19. The specimen sequenced was peripheral blood. V and J are TRBV7-8 and TRBJ2-1, with D possibly matching TRBD2 (6 bases). For the CDR3, the DNA is TGTGCCAGCAGCTTAAGGCGGGAATCCTACAATGAGCAGTTCTTC. This translates into CASSLRRESYNEQFF.